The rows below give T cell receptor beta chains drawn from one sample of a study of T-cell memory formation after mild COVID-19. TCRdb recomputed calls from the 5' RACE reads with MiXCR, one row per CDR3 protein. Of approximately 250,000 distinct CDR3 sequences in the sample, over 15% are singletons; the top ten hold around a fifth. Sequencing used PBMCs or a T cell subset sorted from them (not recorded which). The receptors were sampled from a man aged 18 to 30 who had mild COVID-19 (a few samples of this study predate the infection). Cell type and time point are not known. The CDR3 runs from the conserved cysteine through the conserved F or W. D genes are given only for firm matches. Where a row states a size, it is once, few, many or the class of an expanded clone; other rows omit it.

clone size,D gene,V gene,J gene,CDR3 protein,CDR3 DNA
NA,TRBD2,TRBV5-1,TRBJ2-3,CASSLAVIAGNTDTQYF,TGCGCCAGCAGCTTGGCCGTAATAGCGGGAAACACAGATACGCAGTATTTT
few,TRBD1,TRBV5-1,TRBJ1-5,CASSTGDSNQPQHF,TGCGCCAGCAGCACAGGGGATAGCAATCAGCCCCAGCATTTT
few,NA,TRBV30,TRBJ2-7,CAWNLPPLRSTYEQYF,TGTGCCTGGAACCTACCGCCCCTGCGGTCAACTTACGAGCAGTACTTC
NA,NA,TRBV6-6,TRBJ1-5,CASSYGLQPQHF,TGTGCCAGCAGTTACGGGCTTCAGCCCCAGCATTTT
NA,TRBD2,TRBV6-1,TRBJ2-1,CASRGLAGGDYNEQFF,TGTGCCAGCAGGGGACTAGCGGGGGGGGACTACAATGAGCAGTTCTTC
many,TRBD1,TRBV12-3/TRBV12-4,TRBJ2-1,CASRPGTGGSEQFF,TGTGCCAGCCGTCCCGGGACAGGGGGCTCTGAGCAGTTCTTC
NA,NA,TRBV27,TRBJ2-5,CASSSRARETQYF,TGTGCCAGCAGTTCAAGAGCCCGGGAGACCCAGTACTTC
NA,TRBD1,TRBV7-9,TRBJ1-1,CASSRWTGQTEAFF,TGTGCCAGCAGCCGTTGGACAGGGCAAACTGAAGCTTTCTTT
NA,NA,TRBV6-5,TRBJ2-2,CASSYDWRQANTGELFF,TGTGCCAGCAGTTATGATTGGAGACAGGCGAACACCGGGGAGCTGTTTTTT
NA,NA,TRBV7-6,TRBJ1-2,CASSLGGASNYGYTF,TGTGCCAGCAGCTTAGGGGGGGCTTCTAACTATGGCTACACCTTC
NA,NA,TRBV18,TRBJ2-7,CASSPPDPVGGEQYF,TGTGCCAGCTCACCCCCGGACCCCGTTGGAGGGGAGCAGTACTTC
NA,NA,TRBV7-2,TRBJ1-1,CASSLFMDTEAFF,TGTGCCAGCAGCTTATTCATGGACACTGAAGCTTTCTTT
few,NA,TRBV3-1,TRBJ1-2,CASSPTEYYGYTF,TGTGCCAGCAGCCCTACGGAATATTATGGCTACACCTTC
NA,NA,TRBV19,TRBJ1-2,CASSIERHGYTF,TGTGCCAGTAGTATTGAGAGGCATGGCTACACCTTC
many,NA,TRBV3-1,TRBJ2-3,CASSQELADTQYF,TGTGCCAGCAGCCAAGAGTTGGCGGATACGCAGTATTTT
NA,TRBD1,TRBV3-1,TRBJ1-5,CASSPGTGGNNQPQHF,TGTGCCAGCAGCCCCGGGACAGGGGGAAACAATCAGCCCCAGCATTTT
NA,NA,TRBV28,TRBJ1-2,CASSPVVNGYTF,TGTGCCAGCAGCCCGGTCGTAAATGGCTACACCTTC
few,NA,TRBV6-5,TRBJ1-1,CASSYFSGDTEAFF,TGTGCCAGCAGTTACTTTTCAGGGGACACTGAAGCTTTCTTT
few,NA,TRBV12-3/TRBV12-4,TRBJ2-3,CASSFLGGRGHTQYF,TGTGCCAGCAGTTTCCTGGGCGGCAGGGGACATACGCAGTATTTT
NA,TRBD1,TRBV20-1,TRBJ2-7,CSANPPGQGLYEQYF,TGCAGTGCTAATCCCCCGGGACAGGGCCTATACGAGCAGTACTTC
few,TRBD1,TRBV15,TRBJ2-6,CATSGDRNSGANVLTF,TGTGCCACCAGCGGGGACAGGAACTCTGGGGCCAACGTCCTGACTTTC
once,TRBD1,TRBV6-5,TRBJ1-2,CASSQAGTENYGYTF,TGTGCCAGCAGTCAGGCCGGGACAGAAAACTATGGCTACACCTTC
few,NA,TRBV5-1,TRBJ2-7,CASRWTVSRYEQYF,TGCGCCAGCCGATGGACAGTAAGCCGTTACGAGCAGTACTTC
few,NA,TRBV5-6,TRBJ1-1,CASSLRGSSGTTVFF,TGTGCCAGCAGCTTGCGAGGGTCCTCCGGCACCACCGTTTTCTTT
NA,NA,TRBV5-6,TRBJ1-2,CASSFVTGYTF,TGTGCCAGCAGCTTCGTTACGGGCTACACCTTC